This TCR beta chain derives from a study of vaccination effects on CD4 cells after COVID-19 (dated by TCRdb to between 2021 and 2023). The study in broad terms: Two doses of either the BNT162b2 or the mRNA-1273 mRNA SARS-CoV-2 vaccine were administered to participants. In both COVID-19 convalescent patients and infection-naive vaccine recipients, the study compared SARS-CoV-2 spike-specific CD4+ TCR repertoires from before mRNA vaccination with those from after it. The Oncomine TCR Beta short-read assay on an Illumina iSeq 100 was used to sequence cultures from other donors in the study. The full study included roughly 10 COVID-19 convalescent patients and several SARS-CoV-2-naive healthy vaccine recipients.

Preparation of the library involved the immunoSEQ multiplex PCR assay. DNA from the cultured and isolated CD4+ T cells underwent TCR beta CDR3 sequencing. Per the authors' processing: Non-productive TCR sequences were removed, reads were trimmed to the CDR3 region, and CDR3s of at least 7 amino acids were retained. The MANAFEST web app was used to identify antigen-specific clonotypes by comparing expansion in peptide wells with expansion in reference cultures. Positive clones required FDR<0.05 expansion versus reference and all other wells, odds ratio above 5, and frequency above 0.1% in two replicate wells. Cross-reactive clonotypes were defined as significantly expanded in SARS-CoV-2 spike wells and in at least one common cold coronavirus spike condition. CDR3 similarity was assessed by Levenshtein distance with the stringdist R package, and unrooted trees were built with ape in R 3.6.1. The source is immuneACCESS, and TCRdb retained only in-frame sequences with V and J called. Part of the clones is not carried over; for the studies checked, unresolved V genes explain less than half of this, and the remainder is unexplained. For V, J and clone size, that table is used; D and trimming come from the DNA. Recorded for this sample are about 71,000 clones; roughly three quarters of them occurred a single time. Together, the top ten hold approximately 3.8% of the sample.

With respect to this clone: Its antigen specificity is not known. Within one base of it there is no much larger clone, and no base qualities were kept.

The investigation overall reported the following: At late post-vaccination timepoints, both infection-induced and vaccine-induced clones showed marked clonal contraction, consistent with waning T cell responses. Among healthy vaccine recipients, nearly all vaccine-induced clones were SARS-CoV-2 mono-reactive, and just 1 of 255 was cross-reactive with common cold coronaviruses. Only a small number of convalescent patients were included, and no early post-infection timepoints were available, which limited the study.

V and J lose 3 bases and 4 bases, and a span of 9 bases separates them. The CDR3 numbers 15 residues from cysteine through phenylalanine. Solely the CDR3 DNA is kept, with 45 bases framed from the first base. Via the germline V gene, CDR1 is KGHDR and CDR2 SFDVKD. The ViraFEST assay stimulated PBMC with viral peptide pools and then used TCR sequencing to identify antigen-specific CD4+ T cell clonotypes by expansion. After around 10 days of culture, CD4+ T cells were isolated with the EasySep CD4+ T cell isolation kit. Negative nucleocapsid antibody results before and after vaccination confirmed that the healthy vaccine recipients had no prior SARS-CoV-2 infection. Each well held over 1.5 million PBMC cultured in IMDM containing approximately 5% human AB serum, roughly 9.6 IU/ml IL-2 and gentamicin, along with approximately 10 ug/ml peptides. Half of the culture medium was replaced with fresh IL-2-containing medium on days 3 and 7. Each peptide stimulation condition was cultured in triplicate wells unless otherwise noted. Using Ficoll-Paque Plus gradient centrifugation, PBMC were separated from whole blood and then either used fresh or cryopreserved at -140C. The overlapping peptide pools covered the spike proteins of SARS-CoV-2 as well as those of the common cold coronaviruses HCoV-NL63, HCoV-OC43 and HCoV-229E. The QIAamp micro DNA kit was used to extract genomic DNA from the cultured CD4+ T cells.

The clonotype was recovered from a human donor who received a COVID-19 vaccine. The chain is made from TRBV24-1 and TRBJ2-6, and perhaps TRBD1 as D gene, on 6 matching bases. Sequenced material: CD4+ T cells from PBMCs cultured with HCoV-OC43 spike peptides, taken before COVID-19 vaccination. Reading the label with the study, this specimen's cell subset or site is: HCoV-OC43 spike overlapping peptide pool stimulation. The DNA sequence is TGTGCCACCAGTGATACAGGGACGGGGGCCAACGTCCTGACTTTC. This sequence encodes CATSDTGTGANVLTF.